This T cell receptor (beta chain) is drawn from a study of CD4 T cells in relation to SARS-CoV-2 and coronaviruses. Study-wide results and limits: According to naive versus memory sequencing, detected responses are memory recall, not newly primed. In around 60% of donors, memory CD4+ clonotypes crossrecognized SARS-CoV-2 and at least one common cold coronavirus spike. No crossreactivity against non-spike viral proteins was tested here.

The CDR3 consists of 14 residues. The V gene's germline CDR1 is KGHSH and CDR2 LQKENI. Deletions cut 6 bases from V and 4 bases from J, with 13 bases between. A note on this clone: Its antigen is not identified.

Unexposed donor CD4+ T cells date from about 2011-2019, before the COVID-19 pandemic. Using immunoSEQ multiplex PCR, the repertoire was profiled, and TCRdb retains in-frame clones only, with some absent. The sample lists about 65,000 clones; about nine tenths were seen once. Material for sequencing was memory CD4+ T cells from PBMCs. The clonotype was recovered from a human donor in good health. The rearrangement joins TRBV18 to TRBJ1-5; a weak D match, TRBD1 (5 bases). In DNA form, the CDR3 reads TGTGCCAGCTCGCCCCGGGACGGTAATCAGCCCCAGCATTTT. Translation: CASSPRDGNQPQHF.